This paragraph reports one T cell receptor beta chain. What it recognizes is unknown. These data come from a study of shared clonotypes between healthy human individuals. Several immunoSEQ plates held equal portions of the genomic DNA taken from each subset. Under the authors' procedure: ImmunoSEQ gave junction-only sequences without quality scores, so filtering differed. TCRdb's copy holds only in-frame clones and misses some; the assay was immunoSEQ multiplex PCR. The V and J calls and the clone size are those of that table, but D and trimming were determined from the DNA. The table has about 680,000 clones, 92% seen once. The V end lost 3 bases, the J end lost 5 bases, and 6 bases lay between the germline ends. The CDR3 has 12 residues. Germline CDR1 is SGHTA and CDR2 is FQGNSA. Cells designated naive CD8 were CD45RO-negative and were positively selected for CCR7, with terminally differentiated effector memory CD45RA+ cells excluded.

Study conclusions and caveats: Large sequencing depth failed to make sorted-subset sequencing complete, rarefaction showed. Non-shared clonotypes had lower generation probabilities than clonotypes shared by all four sorted-subset donors.

Sequencing used naive CD8+ T cells sorted from blood. The TCR sequence derives from a man aged 25 to 40 in good health. The chain couples TRBV7-2 to TRBJ2-3; D is unclear. Here the CDR3 DNA reads TGTGCCAGCAGCTTGATGAGAGATACGCAGTATTTT. It specifies CASSLMRDTQYF.